The entry that follows covers one TCR beta chain sequence. This entry comes from a study of blood T cell repertoires in COVID-19. Clones were read by immunoSEQ multiplex PCR, and TCRdb kept only the in-frame ones, dropping some. The repertoire consists of 400,000 to 450,000 clones, with roughly 89% occurring once and the leading ten covering around 0.92%. The CDR3 runs to 15 residues. Germline CDR1 is LGHNT and CDR2 is FRNRAP. The J segment lost 8 bases and the V segment lost 10 bases, leaving 17 bases of the junction unmatched. This TCR was sampled from a man in his late teens or twenties with COVID-19, enrolled during active disease. The V gene is TRBV12-5, the J gene TRBJ2-1; 7 nucleotides agree with TRBD2. Specimen: peripheral blood. In DNA form, the CDR3 reads TGTGCTACCGCGACCGGTGCGGGGGTTCACGATGAGCAGTTCTTC. The encoded protein is CATATGAGVHDEQFF.